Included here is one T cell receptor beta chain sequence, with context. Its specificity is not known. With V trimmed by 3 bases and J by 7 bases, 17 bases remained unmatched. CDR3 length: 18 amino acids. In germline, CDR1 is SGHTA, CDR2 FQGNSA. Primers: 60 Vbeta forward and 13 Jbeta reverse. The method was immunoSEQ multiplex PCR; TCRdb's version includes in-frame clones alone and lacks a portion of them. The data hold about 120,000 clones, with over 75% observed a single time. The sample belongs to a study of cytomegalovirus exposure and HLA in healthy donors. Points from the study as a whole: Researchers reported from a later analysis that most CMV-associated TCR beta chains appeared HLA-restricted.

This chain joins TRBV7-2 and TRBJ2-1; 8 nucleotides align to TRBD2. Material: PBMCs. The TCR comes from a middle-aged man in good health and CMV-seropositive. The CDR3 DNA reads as TGTGCCAGCAGCTTTGTGGGTACGGGGGGGCCCTGGGGAAATGAGCAGTTCTTC. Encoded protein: CASSFVGTGGPWGNEQFF. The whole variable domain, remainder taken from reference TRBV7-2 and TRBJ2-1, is GAGVSQSPSNKVTEKGKDVELRCDPISGHTALYWYRQSLGQGLEFLIYFQGNSAPDKSGLPSDRFSAERTGGSVSTLTIQRTQQEDSAVYLCASSFVGTGGPWGNEQFFGPGTRLTVL.